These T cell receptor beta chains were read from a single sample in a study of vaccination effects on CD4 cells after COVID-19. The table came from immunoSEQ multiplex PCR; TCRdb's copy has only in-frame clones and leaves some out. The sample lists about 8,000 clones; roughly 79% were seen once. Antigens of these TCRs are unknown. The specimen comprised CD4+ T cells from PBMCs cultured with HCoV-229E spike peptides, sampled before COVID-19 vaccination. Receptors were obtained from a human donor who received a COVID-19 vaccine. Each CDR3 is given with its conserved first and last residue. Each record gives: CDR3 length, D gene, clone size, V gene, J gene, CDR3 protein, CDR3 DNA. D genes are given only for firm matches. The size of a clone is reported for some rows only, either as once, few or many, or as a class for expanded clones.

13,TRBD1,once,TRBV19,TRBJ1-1,CASSILGTAEAFF,TGTGCCAGTAGTATTTTAGGGACAGCTGAAGCTTTCTTT
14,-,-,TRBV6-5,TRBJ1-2,CASRRGSGNYGYTF,TGTGCCAGCCGGCGGGGGTCGGGCAACTATGGCTACACCTTC
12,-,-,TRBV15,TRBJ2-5,CATSRDTETQYF,TGTGCCACCAGCAGAGATACGGAGACCCAGTACTTC
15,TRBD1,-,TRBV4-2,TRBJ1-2,CASSPSGQGFYGYTF,TGTGCCAGCAGCCCCTCCGGACAGGGGTTCTATGGCTACACCTTC
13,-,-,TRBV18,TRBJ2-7,CASSPTGTSEQYF,TGTGCCAGCTCACCCACAGGGACGTCCGAGCAGTACTTC
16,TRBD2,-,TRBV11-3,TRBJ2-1,CASSRAGVGVYNEQFF,TGTGCCAGCAGCAGAGCGGGAGTTGGGGTCTACAATGAGCAGTTCTTC
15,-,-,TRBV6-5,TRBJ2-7,CASSPGGAGYDEQYF,TGTGCCAGCTCTCCTGGGGGGGCGGGGTACGACGAGCAGTACTTC
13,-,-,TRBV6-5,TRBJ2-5,CASSLGGRETQYF,TGTGCCAGCAGTCTGGGGGGGCGAGAGACCCAGTACTTC
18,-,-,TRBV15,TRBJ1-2,CATSRGSRAFRLMYGYTF,TGTGCCACCAGCAGAGGGTCACGGGCTTTTCGGCTTATGTATGGCTACACCTTC
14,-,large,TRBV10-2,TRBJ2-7,CASSERTDSYEQYF,TGCGCCAGCAGTGAGAGGACGGACTCCTACGAGCAGTACTTC
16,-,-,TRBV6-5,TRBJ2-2,CASSYSPGVGTGELFF,TGTGCCAGCAGTTACTCCCCGGGGGTCGGCACCGGGGAGCTGTTTTTT
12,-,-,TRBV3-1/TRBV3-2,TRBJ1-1,CASSQATFEAFF,TGTGCCAGCAGCCAAGCTACGTTTGAAGCTTTCTTT
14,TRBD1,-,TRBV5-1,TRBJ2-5,CASSLQGYQETQYF,TGCGCCAGCAGCTTACAGGGGTACCAAGAGACCCAGTACTTC
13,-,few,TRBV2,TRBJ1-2,CASRADGNYGYTF,TGTGCCAGCAGGGCGGATGGTAATTATGGCTACACCTTC
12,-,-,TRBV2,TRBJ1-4,CASSQGREKLFF,TGTGCCAGCTCCCAGGGCCGGGAAAAACTGTTTTTT
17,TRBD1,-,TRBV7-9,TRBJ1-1,CASSQIGQGNLNTEAFF,TGTGCCAGCAGCCAAATCGGACAGGGGAATTTGAACACTGAAGCTTTCTTT
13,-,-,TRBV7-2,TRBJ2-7,CASSSTGRYEQYF,TGTGCCAGCAGCTCTACCGGACGGTACGAGCAGTACTTC
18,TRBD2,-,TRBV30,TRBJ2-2,CAWSNSHGGGPRTGELFF,TGTGCCTGGAGTAACTCCCACGGGGGGGGCCCCCGCACCGGGGAGCTGTTTTTT
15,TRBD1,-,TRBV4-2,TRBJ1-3,CASSLDRVSGNTIYF,TGTGCCAGCAGCCTAGACAGGGTCTCTGGAAACACCATATATTTT
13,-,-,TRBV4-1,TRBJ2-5,CASATGLQETQYF,TGCGCCAGCGCCACCGGGTTACAAGAGACCCAGTACTTC
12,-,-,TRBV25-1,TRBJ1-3,CASLICGNTIYF,TGTGCCTCCCTTATCTGTGGAAACACCATATATTTT
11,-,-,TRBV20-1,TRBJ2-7,CSAIAGYEQYF,TGCAGTGCTATTGCCGGTTACGAGCAGTACTTC
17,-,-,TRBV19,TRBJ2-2,CASSISQGPKGGGELFF,TGTGCCAGTAGTATATCGCAGGGCCCTAAGGGAGGCGGGGAGCTGTTTTTT
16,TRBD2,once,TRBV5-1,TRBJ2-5,CASSSGPGLAQETQYF,TGCGCCAGCAGCTCGGGACCTGGACTAGCTCAAGAGACCCAGTACTTC
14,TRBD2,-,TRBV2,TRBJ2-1,CASGGLAGRNEQFF,TGTGCCAGCGGAGGACTAGCCGGGCGCAATGAGCAGTTCTTC
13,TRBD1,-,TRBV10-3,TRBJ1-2,CAIKQGTGSGYTF,TGTGCCATCAAACAAGGGACAGGTAGTGGCTACACCTTC
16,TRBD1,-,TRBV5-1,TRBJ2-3,CASSSTGGIYTDTQYF,TGCGCCAGCAGCTCTACAGGGGGCATATATACAGATACGCAGTATTTT
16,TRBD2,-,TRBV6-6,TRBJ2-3,CASSYRLGGAGDTQYF,TGTGCCAGCAGTTACCGCCTGGGAGGGGCGGGAGATACGCAGTATTTT
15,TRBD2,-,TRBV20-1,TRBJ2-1,CSASTSGTVGNEQFF,TGCAGTGCTAGTACGAGCGGGACGGTTGGGAATGAGCAGTTCTTC
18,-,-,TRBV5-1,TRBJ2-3,CASKAVGALPASTDTQYF,TGCGCCAGCAAAGCAGTGGGGGCCCTACCAGCTAGCACAGATACGCAGTATTTT
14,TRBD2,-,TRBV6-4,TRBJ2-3,CASSAGLEADTQYF,TGTGCCAGCAGTGCCGGACTAGAGGCAGATACGCAGTATTTT
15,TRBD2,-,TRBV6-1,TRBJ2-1,CASSEMRGGYNEQFF,TGTGCCAGCAGTGAAATGCGCGGGGGCTACAATGAGCAGTTCTTC
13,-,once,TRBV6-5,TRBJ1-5,CASSGQSNQPQHF,TGTGCCAGCAGCGGACAAAGCAATCAGCCCCAGCATTTT
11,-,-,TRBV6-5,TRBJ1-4,CASARAWELFF,TGTGCCAGCGCCAGGGCATGGGAACTGTTTTTT
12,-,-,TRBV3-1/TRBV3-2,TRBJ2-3,CASIEGTDTQYF,TGTGCCAGTATCGAGGGTACAGATACGCAGTATTTT
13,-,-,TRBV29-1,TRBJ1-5,CSVRDNHNQPQHF,TGCAGCGTGAGGGACAACCACAATCAGCCCCAGCATTTT
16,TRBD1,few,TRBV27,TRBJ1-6,CASSTEGQERNSPLHF,TGTGCCAGCAGTACAGAGGGACAGGAGCGTAATTCACCCCTCCACTTT
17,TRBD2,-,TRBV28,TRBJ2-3,CASSSGLAGGLVDTQYF,TGTGCCAGCAGTTCCGGACTAGCGGGAGGGCTGGTAGATACGCAGTATTTT
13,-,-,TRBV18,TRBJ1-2,CASSPEINYGYTF,TGTGCCAGCTCACCAGAAATTAACTATGGCTACACCTTC
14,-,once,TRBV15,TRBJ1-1,CATSSLRGGLEAFF,TGTGCCACCAGCAGCCTCCGAGGGGGACTTGAAGCTTTCTTT